This TCR beta chain was identified during a study of cytotoxic CD8 clonotypes in ibrutinib-treated CLL. Study-level information: Response sampling occurred after a median 12 months of treatment (range 6 to 36).

The source of about 1.9 micrograms of genomic DNA for TCR beta libraries was cryopreserved PBMCs. The protocol was immunoSEQ multiplex PCR, while the TCRdb copy is restricted to in-frame clones and leaves out a portion. The data hold approximately 45,000 clones, with approximately 70% observed a single time. The sample here was PBMCs, taken after 24 months of ibrutinib treatment. The TCR comes from a human donor with chronic lymphocytic leukemia.

This CDR3 is CASSYQGTGGYEQYF. Here the CDR3 DNA reads TGTGCCAGCAGTTACCAGGGGACAGGGGGTTACGAGCAGTACTTC. The chain carries TRBV6-6 and TRBJ2-7; 11 bases align to TRBD1. This CDR3 has 15 amino acids. Germline CDR1 and CDR2: MNHNY and SVGAGI (reference sequence). J lost 4 bases, V lost 2 bases, and 4 bases had no gene match.